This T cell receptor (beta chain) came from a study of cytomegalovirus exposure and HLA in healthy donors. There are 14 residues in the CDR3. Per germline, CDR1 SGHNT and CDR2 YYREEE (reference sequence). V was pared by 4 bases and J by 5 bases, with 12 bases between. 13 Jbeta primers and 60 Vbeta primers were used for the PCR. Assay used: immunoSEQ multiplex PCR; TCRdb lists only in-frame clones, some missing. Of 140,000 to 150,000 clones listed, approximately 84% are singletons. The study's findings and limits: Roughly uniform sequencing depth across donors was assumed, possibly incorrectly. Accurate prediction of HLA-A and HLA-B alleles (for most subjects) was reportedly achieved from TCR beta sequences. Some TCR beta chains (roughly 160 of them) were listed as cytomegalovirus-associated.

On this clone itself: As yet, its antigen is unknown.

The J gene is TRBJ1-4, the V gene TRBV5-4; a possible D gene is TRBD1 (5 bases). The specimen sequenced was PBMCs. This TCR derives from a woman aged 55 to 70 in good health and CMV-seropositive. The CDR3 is CASSRRDGNEKLFF. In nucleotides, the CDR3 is TGTGCCAGCAGCCGGAGGGACGGGAATGAAAAACTGTTTTTT.